What follows are 30 T cell receptor beta chains derived from one specimen sequenced in a study of T cell changes during pregnancy in multiple sclerosis. Profiling relied on immunoSEQ multiplex PCR, and the TCRdb table lists in-frame clones only, not all of them. The sample records roughly 86,000 clones, around 94% being singletons. Material: peripheral blood, obtained in the first trimester of pregnancy. The receptors stem from a female donor with multiple sclerosis, enrolled in a pregnancy study.

The V call is TRBV5-1, the J call TRBJ2-7, with 8 bases aligning to TRBD2. Trimming cost V 4 bases and J 5 bases; bases outside gene matches: 11. The CDR3 totals 15 residues. Looked up from germline, CDR1 is SGHRS and CDR2 is YFSETQ. The DNA for the CDR3 is TGCGCCAGCAGCCTACAGGGACTAGGGTTCCACGAGCAGTACTTC. As protein: CASSLQGLGFHEQYF.

The chain is built from TRBV29-1 and TRBJ2-1, with TRBD2 as a possible D gene (6 bases). There are 14 residues in the CDR3. V was pared by 3 bases and J by 4 bases, with 13 bases between. The germline gives CDR1 SQVTM, CDR2 ANQGSEA. The CDR3 DNA is TGCAGCGTTGACACGGCGGGACTTTACAATGAGCAGTTCTTC. Translating gives CSVDTAGLYNEQFF.

V usage is TRBV7-9 and J usage is TRBJ1-1, with 8 bases that match TRBD1. Looked up from germline, CDR1 is SEHNR and CDR2 is FQNEAQ (reference sequence). Germline trimming cut 7 bases from V and 4 bases from J; bases unmatched to any gene: 11. CDR3 length equals 15 residues. CDR3 sequence: CASTQANRGSTEAFF. In DNA form, the CDR3 reads TGTGCCAGCACCCAAGCGAACAGGGGGAGCACTGAAGCTTTCTTT.

J is TRBJ2-7 and V is TRBV14, with 8 positions matching TRBD1. CDR3 length: 15 amino acids. Trimming at V came to 4 bases and at J to 1 base, leaving 6 bases not matched to a gene. Germline CDR1 is SGHDN and CDR2 is FVKESK. CDR3 nucleotide sequence: TGTGCCAGCAGCCGTATTGGGACAGGTTCCTACGAGCAGTACTTC. This sequence encodes CASSRIGTGSYEQYF. The full variable domain, with the rest looked up from reference TRBV14 and TRBJ2-7, is EAGVTQFPSHSVIEKGQTVTLRCDPISGHDNLYWYRRVMGKEIKFLLHFVKESKQDESGMPNNRFLAERTGGTYSTLKVQPAELEDSGVYFCASSRIGTGSYEQYFGPGTRLTVT.

V usage is TRBV19 and J usage is TRBJ2-1; 8 positions match TRBD1. The germline gives CDR1 LNHDA, CDR2 SQIVND (reference sequence). Germline trimming cut 4 bases from V and 7 bases from J; bases unmatched to any gene: 6. This CDR3 has 14 amino acids. The CDR3 is CASSKDRVTNEQFF. Here the CDR3 DNA reads TGTGCCAGTAGTAAGGACAGGGTAACGAATGAGCAGTTCTTC.

The chain recombines TRBV2 with TRBJ2-5; possible D gene TRBD1, 6 bases. The CDR3 is 11 amino acids. Trimming removed 4 bases from V and 13 bases from J, with 13 bases in between. The germline V gene has CDR1 SNHLY and CDR2 FYNNEI. Written as DNA, the CDR3 is TGTGCCAGCAGTGCGGAGGCAGGGGCGTACTTC. It yields the protein CASSAEAGAYF.

The CDR3 nucleotides read TGTGCCAGCATCGGGGCGGGAGTCAGCACCGGGGAGCTGTTTTTT. This codes for CASIGAGVSTGELFF. The chain recombines TRBV28 with TRBJ2-2; TRBD2 matches at 7 bases. V was pared by 7 bases and J by 4 bases, with 9 bases of the junction left unmatched. This CDR3 comprises 15 residues. Germline V CDR1 and CDR2: MDHEN, SYDVKM. The entire variable domain, with the rest obtained from reference TRBV28 and TRBJ2-2, is as follows: DVKVTQSSRYLVKRTGEKVFLECVQDMDHENMFWYRQDPGLGLRLIYFSYDVKMKEKGDIPEGYSVSREKKERFSLILESASTNQTSMYLCASIGAGVSTGELFFGEGSRLTVL.

This chain joins TRBV6-5 and TRBJ2-7; 7 nucleotides match TRBD2. Looked up from germline, CDR1 is MNHEY and CDR2 is SVGAGI. This CDR3 is built from 14 residues. Trimming at V came to 7 bases and at J to 2 bases, leaving 8 bases not matched to a gene. The CDR3 protein is CASIGRGIPYEQYF. The DNA of the CDR3 is TGTGCCAGCATTGGGCGGGGGATCCCCTACGAGCAGTACTTC.

The gene calls are TRBV5-4 and TRBJ2-1, with 7 bases lining up with TRBD2. Germline V lookup: CDR1 SGHNT, CDR2 YYREEE (reference sequence). The trim removed 1 base at V and 10 bases at J, leaving 2 bases unmatched. The CDR3 is 12 amino acids. CDR3 sequence reads: CASSLQGLEQFF. CDR3 nucleotide sequence: TGTGCCAGCAGCTTGCAGGGACTAGAGCAGTTCTTC.

CDR3 protein: CASSIDRASYEQYF. The CDR3 DNA sequence: TGTGCCAGTAGTATAGATCGTGCGAGTTACGAGCAGTACTTC. The chain is built from TRBV19 and TRBJ2-7; unclear D gene. Trimming stripped 0 bases from V and 4 bases from J, with 10 bases between. Germline assignment: CDR1 LNHDA and CDR2 SQIVND (reference sequence). The CDR3 extends over 14 amino acids.

The CDR3 reads CASSLAGTASGRISYNEQFF. CDR3 DNA sequence: TGCGCCAGCAGCTTGGCTGGGACGGCTAGCGGGAGAATCTCCTACAATGAGCAGTTCTTC. This rearrangement joins TRBV5-1 to TRBJ2-1; 10 bases match TRBD2. CDR1 is SGHRS, CDR2 YFSETQ, per germline. This CDR3 has 20 residues. Trimming removed 0 bases from V and 0 bases from J; junction bases left unmatched: 12.

The chain combines TRBV6-5 with TRBJ2-7, with TRBD2 matching 14 bases. There are 16 residues in the CDR3. Trimming at V came to 0 bases and at J to 3 bases, leaving 1 base not matched to a gene. From germline, CDR1 is MNHEY and CDR2 SVGAGI. The CDR3 DNA reads as TGTGCCAGCAGTTACTCGGGGACTAGCGGGAGCTACGAGCAGTACTTC. Translation gives CASSYSGTSGSYEQYF.

The chain recombines TRBV29-1 with TRBJ2-3; no definite D call. Germline assignment: CDR1 SQVTM and CDR2 ANQGSEA. V was shortened by 3 bases and J by 4 bases, with 11 bases between the two germline ends. The CDR3 runs 13 residues. The CDR3 loop reads CSVESRLADTQYF. In DNA form, the CDR3 reads TGCAGCGTTGAGAGCCGCCTTGCAGATACGCAGTATTTT.

This CDR3 is CASSTIAGGAYNEQFF. DNA for the CDR3: TGTGCCAGTAGTACCATAGCGGGAGGGGCCTACAATGAGCAGTTCTTC. V and J are TRBV19 and TRBJ2-1; 11 bases agree with TRBD2. V trimming: 4 bases; J trimming: 2 bases; junction bases outside the gene matches: 4. This CDR3 comprises 16 residues. The V gene's germline CDR1 is LNHDA and CDR2 SQIVND (reference sequence).

This clone was observed a single time. The chain recombines TRBV5-6 with TRBJ1-5, with D possibly being TRBD1 (5 bases). V was cut by 0 bases and J by 4 bases, with 14 bases left in between. The V gene's germline CDR1 is SGHDT and CDR2 YYEEEE. The CDR3 is 16 amino acids. Here the CDR3 DNA reads TGTGCCAGCAGCTTGGGTTTAGGGAAGGGGAATCAGCCCCAGCATTTT. Protein product: CASSLGLGKGNQPQHF.

The J gene is TRBJ2-1, the V gene TRBV10-3, with a possible D match to TRBD1 (6 bases). From germline, CDR1 is ENHRY and CDR2 SYGVKD. Trimming pared 4 bases from V and 14 bases from J, leaving 12 bases between. This CDR3 has 11 residues. DNA for the CDR3: TGTGCCATCAGTGTACAGGGATTTGAGTTCTTC. This translates into CAISVQGFEFF.

The chain links TRBV15 to TRBJ1-4; D may be TRBD1 (6 bases). Germline CDR1 reads LNHNV; CDR2 reads YYDKDF (reference sequence). CDR3 size: 16 residues. The germline V and J ends were trimmed by 0 bases and 4 bases, with 12 bases remaining between them. The DNA of the CDR3 is TGTGCCACCAGCAGAGATGGGGGCTCCGGTAATGAAAAACTGTTTTTT. It translates to CATSRDGGSGNEKLFF.

The CDR3 nucleotides are TGCGCCAGCAGCTTTGGTGCGGGGACCCAGTACTTC. This encodes CASSFGAGTQYF. The chain recombines TRBV5-1 with TRBJ2-5; the D gene is possibly TRBD2 (5 bases). Trimming stripped 2 bases from V and 7 bases from J, with 9 bases between. Germline V gives CDR1 SGHRS, CDR2 YFSETQ. The length of the CDR3 is 12 residues.

The chain links TRBV10-3 to TRBJ2-7, with 9 bases identical to TRBD1. The V and J ends lost 10 bases and 1 base, in that order; junction bases with no gene match: 8. Germline V gene data show CDR1 as ENHRY and CDR2 as SYGVKD. The CDR3 covers 14 residues. The CDR3 loop is CATFSGTGSYEQYF. As DNA, the CDR3 is TGTGCCACCTTTTCCGGGACAGGGTCCTACGAGCAGTACTTC.

The chain recombines TRBV5-6 with TRBJ2-5; D is unresolved. This CDR3 comprises 11 residues. Germline V lookup: CDR1 SGHDT, CDR2 YYEEEE. V was pared by 3 bases and J by 5 bases, with 5 bases between. CDR3 sequence: CASSSAETQYF. CDR3 DNA sequence: TGTGCCAGCAGCTCCGCGGAGACCCAGTACTTC.

The J gene is TRBJ1-5, the V gene TRBV27, with TRBD1 as a possible D gene (6 bases). The ends were cut back, 2 bases at V and 5 bases at J, with 10 bases in the middle. Germline V gene sequence: CDR1 MNHEY, CDR2 SMNVEV (reference sequence). This CDR3 has 14 residues. The CDR3 DNA follows: TGTGCCAGCAGTTTAAAGGACAGTTATCAGCCCCAGCATTTT. The encoded protein is CASSLKDSYQPQHF.

The gene calls are TRBV19 and TRBJ1-1; 9 bases are shared with TRBD1. Trimming cost V 4 bases and J 4 bases; bases outside gene matches: 4. There are 14 residues in the CDR3. The germline gives CDR1 LNHDA, CDR2 SQIVND (reference sequence). The DNA for the CDR3 is TGTGCCAGTAGTACTGTGACAGGGGGCACTGAAGCTTTCTTT. It is translated as CASSTVTGGTEAFF.

The rearrangement uses TRBV25-1 and TRBJ2-3; a weak D match, TRBD2 (5 bases). V lost 1 base and J lost 3, with 11 bases in between. Germline V CDR1 and CDR2: MGHDK, SYGVNS. The CDR3 has 15 amino acids. The CDR3 sequence: CASSEFRAATDTQYF. CDR3 coding DNA: TGTGCCAGCAGTGAATTTCGAGCGGCTACAGATACGCAGTATTTT.

J is TRBJ2-7 and V is TRBV21-1; no DNA check was done on the table's D call, TRBD2. TRBV21-1 is assigned pseudogene status. This CDR3 spans 19 amino acids. CDR3 loop: CASSIPRNCRRVENYEQYF. In DNA, the CDR3 is TGTGCCAGCAGCATCCCCAGGAACTGCCGGCGGGTAGAGAACTACGAGCAGTACTTC.

The chain couples TRBV21-1 to TRBJ1-1; the table's TRBD1 call for D was not verified on the DNA. TRBV21-1 is a recognized pseudogene. The CDR3 spans 17 residues. Here the CDR3 DNA reads TGTGCCAGCACCAAAGTTAGGGACAGGGGGCGTTACACTGAAGCTTTCTTT. Its translation: CASTKVRDRGRYTEAFF.

This rearrangement joins TRBV5-1 to TRBJ2-7, with 11 bases matching TRBD1. CDR1 and CDR2 from the germline V gene are SGHRS and YFSETQ. The length of the CDR3 is 16 residues. Losses at the gene ends were 0 bases for V and 4 bases for J; bases not matched to a gene: 6. The chain's CDR3 is CASSLVGGTGGYEQYF. In nucleotides, the CDR3 is TGCGCCAGCAGCTTGGTGGGCGGGACAGGGGGATACGAGCAGTACTTC.

The chain uses TRBV4-2 and TRBJ1-1; D is possibly TRBD1 (5 bases). V was clipped by 3 bases and J by 6 bases, with 11 bases between them. Germline V gene lookup returns CDR1 LGHNA and CDR2 YNFKEQ. The CDR3 covers 13 residues. The CDR3 bases are TGTGCCAGCAGCCAGCCACGACAGCCTGAAGCTTTCTTT. It encodes CASSQPRQPEAFF.

The V call is TRBV19, the J call TRBJ1-3; a weak D match, TRBD1 (5 bases). V lost 7 bases to trimming and J lost 7 bases, with 20 bases between them. Germline lookup yields CDR1 LNHDA and CDR2 SQIVND (reference sequence). CDR3 length equals 15 residues. CDR3 region: CASTKGGARRNTIYF. The CDR3 DNA follows: TGTGCCAGTACCAAGGGAGGGGCGCGGAGGAACACCATATATTTT.

CDR3 nucleotides: TGCGCCAGCAGCTTCGAGGGTCCGGGGCAAGAGACCCAGTACTTC. Translated, it gives CASSFEGPGQETQYF. The chain uses TRBV5-1 and TRBJ2-5; possible D gene TRBD2, 5 bases. V was pared by 2 bases and J by 2 bases, with 13 bases between. From germline, CDR1 is SGHRS and CDR2 YFSETQ. The CDR3 extends over 15 amino acids.

The chain is built from TRBV5-1 and TRBJ1-2, with D tentatively TRBD1 (6 bases). Germline values: CDR1 SGHRS, CDR2 YFSETQ. V lost 5 bases and J lost 0, with 11 bases in between. The CDR3 runs to 14 residues. Here the CDR3 DNA reads TGCGCCAGCAGTCGACAGGCAGCTAACTATGGCTACACCTTC. Amino acid sequence: CASSRQAANYGYTF.